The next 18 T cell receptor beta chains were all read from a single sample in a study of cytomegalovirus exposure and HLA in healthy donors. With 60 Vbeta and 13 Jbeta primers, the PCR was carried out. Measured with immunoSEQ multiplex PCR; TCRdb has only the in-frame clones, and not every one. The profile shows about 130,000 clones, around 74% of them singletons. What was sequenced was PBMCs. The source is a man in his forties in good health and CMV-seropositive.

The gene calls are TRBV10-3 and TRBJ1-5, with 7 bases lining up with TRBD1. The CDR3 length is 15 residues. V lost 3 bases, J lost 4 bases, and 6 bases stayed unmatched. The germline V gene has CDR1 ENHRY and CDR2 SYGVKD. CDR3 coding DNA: TGTGCCATCAGTGATTCAGGGGGAGGTAATCAGCCCCAGCATTTT. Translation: CAISDSGGGNQPQHF.

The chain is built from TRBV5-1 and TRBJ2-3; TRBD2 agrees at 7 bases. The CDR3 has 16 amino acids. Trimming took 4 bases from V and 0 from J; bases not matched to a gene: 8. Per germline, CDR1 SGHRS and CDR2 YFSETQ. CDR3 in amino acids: CASSRGDRESTDTQYF. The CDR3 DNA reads TGCGCCAGCAGCCGGGGGGACCGCGAGAGCACAGATACGCAGTATTTT. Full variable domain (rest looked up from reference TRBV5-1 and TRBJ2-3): KAGVTQTPRYLIKTRGQQVTLSCSPISGHRSVSWYQQTPGQGLQFLFEYFSETQRNKGNFPGRFSGRQFSNSRSEMNVSTLELGDSALYLCASSRGDRESTDTQYFGPGTRLTVL.

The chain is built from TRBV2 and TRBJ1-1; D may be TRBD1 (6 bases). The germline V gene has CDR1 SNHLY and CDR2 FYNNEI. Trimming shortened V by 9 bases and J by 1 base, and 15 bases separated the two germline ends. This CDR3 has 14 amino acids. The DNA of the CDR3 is TGTGCCAGTAGAACGGACAGACAGAACACTGAAGCTTTCTTT. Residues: CASRTDRQNTEAFF.

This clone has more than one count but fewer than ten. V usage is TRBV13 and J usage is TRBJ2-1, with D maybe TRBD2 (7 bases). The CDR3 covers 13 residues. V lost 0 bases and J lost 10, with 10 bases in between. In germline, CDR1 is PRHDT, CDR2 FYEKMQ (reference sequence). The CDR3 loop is CASSLGEGGEQFF. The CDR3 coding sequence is TGTGCCAGCAGCTTAGGGGAGGGGGGGGAGCAGTTCTTC.

The CDR3 nucleotides read TGCGCCAGCAGAGGTACAGGGAGCTCCTACGAGCAGTACTTC. It yields the protein CASRGTGSSYEQYF. The chain combines TRBV5-1 with TRBJ2-7; D might be TRBD1 (6 bases). The CDR3 runs to 14 residues. Trimming removed 5 bases from V and 0 bases from J, with 12 bases in between. Germline V gene sequence: CDR1 SGHRS, CDR2 YFSETQ.

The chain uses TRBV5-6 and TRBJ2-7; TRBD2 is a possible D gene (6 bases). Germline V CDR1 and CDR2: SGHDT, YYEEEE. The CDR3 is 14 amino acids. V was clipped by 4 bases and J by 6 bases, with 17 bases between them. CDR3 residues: CASSVGLNRLEQYF. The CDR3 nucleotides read TGTGCCAGCAGCGTCGGACTAAATCGGCTCGAGCAGTACTTC.

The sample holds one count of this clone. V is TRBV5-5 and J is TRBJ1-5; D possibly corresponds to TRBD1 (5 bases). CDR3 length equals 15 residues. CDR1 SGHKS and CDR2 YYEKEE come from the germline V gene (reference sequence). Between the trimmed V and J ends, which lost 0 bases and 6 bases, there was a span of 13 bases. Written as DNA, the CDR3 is TGTGCCAGCAGCTTGGTAGGGGACTGGGGTCAGCCCCAGCATTTT. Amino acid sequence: CASSLVGDWGQPQHF. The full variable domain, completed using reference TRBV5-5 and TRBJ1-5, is DAGVTQSPTHLIKTRGQQVTLRCSPISGHKSVSWYQQVLGQGPQFIFQYYEKEERGRGNFPDRFSARQFPNYSSELNVNALLLGDSALYLCASSLVGDWGQPQHFGDGTRLSIL.

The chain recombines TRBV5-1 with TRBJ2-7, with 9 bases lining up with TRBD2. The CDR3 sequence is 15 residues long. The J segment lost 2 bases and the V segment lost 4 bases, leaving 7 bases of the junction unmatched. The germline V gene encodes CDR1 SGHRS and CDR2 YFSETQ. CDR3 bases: TGCGCCAGCAGCCATAGCGGGAGAGACCCCTACGAGCAGTACTTC. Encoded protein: CASSHSGRDPYEQYF.

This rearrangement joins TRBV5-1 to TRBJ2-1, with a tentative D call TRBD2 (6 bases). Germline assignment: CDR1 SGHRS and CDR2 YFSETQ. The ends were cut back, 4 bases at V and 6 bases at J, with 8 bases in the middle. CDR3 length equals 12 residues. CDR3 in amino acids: CASSELANEQFF. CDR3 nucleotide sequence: TGCGCCAGCAGCGAACTAGCCAATGAGCAGTTCTTC.

The CDR3 DNA reads TGTGCCAGCAGCTCAGGGGGGCAGAGCTACGAGCAGTACTTC. Residues: CASSSGGQSYEQYF. The rearrangement links TRBV7-8 to TRBJ2-7; weak D call: TRBD1 (7 bases). CDR1 and CDR2 from the germline V gene are SGHVS and FQNEAQ. V lost 4 bases and J 3 bases, leaving 13 bases between the germline ends. The CDR3 is 14 residues long.

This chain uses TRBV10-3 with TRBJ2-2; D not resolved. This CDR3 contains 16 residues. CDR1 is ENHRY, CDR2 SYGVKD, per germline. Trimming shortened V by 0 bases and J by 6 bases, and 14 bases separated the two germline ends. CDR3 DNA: TGTGCCATCAGTGAGTCGAGGTCGGGTCCTCCCGGGGAGCTGTTTTTT. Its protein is CAISESRSGPPGELFF.

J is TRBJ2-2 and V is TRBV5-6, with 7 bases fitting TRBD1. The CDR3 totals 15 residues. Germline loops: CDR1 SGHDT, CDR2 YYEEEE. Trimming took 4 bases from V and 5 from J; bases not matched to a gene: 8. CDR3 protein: CASSRTTGDTGELFF. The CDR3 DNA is TGTGCCAGCAGCCGAACCACAGGGGATACCGGGGAGCTGTTTTTT.

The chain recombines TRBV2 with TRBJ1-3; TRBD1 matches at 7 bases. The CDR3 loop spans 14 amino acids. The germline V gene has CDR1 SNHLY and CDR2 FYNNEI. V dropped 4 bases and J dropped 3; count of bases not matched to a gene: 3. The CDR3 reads CASSGGGLGNTIYF. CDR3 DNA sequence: TGTGCCAGCAGTGGAGGGGGCCTTGGAAACACCATATATTTT. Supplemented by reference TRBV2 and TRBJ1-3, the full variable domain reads EPEVTQTPSHQVTQMGQEVILRCVPISNHLYFYWYRQILGQKVEFLVSFYNNEISEKSEIFDDQFSVERPDGSNFTLKIRSTKLEDSAMYFCASSGGGLGNTIYFGEGSWLTVV.

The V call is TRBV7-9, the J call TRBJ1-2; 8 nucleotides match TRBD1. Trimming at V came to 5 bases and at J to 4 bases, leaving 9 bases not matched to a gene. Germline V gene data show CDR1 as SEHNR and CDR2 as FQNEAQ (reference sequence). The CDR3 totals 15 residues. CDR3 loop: CASSLGQGVVYGYTF. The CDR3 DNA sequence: TGTGCCAGCAGCCTAGGACAGGGTGTGGTCTATGGCTACACCTTC.

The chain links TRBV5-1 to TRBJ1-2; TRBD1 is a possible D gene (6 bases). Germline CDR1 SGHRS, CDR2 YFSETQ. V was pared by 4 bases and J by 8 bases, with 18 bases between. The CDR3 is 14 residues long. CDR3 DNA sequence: TGCGCCAGCAGCCCACCCCAGGGGTACGGGGGCTACACCTTC. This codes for CASSPPQGYGGYTF.

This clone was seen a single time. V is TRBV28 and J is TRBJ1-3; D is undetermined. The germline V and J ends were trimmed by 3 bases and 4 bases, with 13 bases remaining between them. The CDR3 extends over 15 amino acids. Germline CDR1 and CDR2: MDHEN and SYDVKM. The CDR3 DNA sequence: TGTGCCAGCAGTTTCGGACTTCAGACGGGAAACACCATATATTTT. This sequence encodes CASSFGLQTGNTIYF.

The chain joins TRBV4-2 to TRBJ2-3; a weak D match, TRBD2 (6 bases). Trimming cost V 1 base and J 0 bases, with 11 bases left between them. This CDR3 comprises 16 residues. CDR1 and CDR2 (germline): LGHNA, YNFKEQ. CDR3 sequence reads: CASSQGGSGSTDTQYF. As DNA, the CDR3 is TGTGCCAGCAGCCAAGGGGGGAGCGGGAGCACAGATACGCAGTATTTT.

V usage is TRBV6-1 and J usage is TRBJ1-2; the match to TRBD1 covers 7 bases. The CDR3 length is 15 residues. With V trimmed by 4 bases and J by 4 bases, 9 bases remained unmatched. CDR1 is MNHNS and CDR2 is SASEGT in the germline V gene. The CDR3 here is CASSGRPGGIYGYTF. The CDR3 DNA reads TGTGCCAGCAGTGGGCGGCCAGGGGGGATCTATGGCTACACCTTC.